This T cell receptor beta chain derives from a study of response to subunit inactivated influenza vaccine. TCRdb reanalysed the RT-PCR reads using MiXCR and keeps one entry per CDR3 protein. The sample has hundreds of thousands of distinct CDR3 sequences; around 11% are singletons. The ends lost 6 bases at V and 7 bases at J; junction bases unmatched: 9. This CDR3 region has 14 residues. Germline values: CDR1 MNHEY, CDR2 SVGEGT. This clonotype was detected ten times or more. These data were also filed under a second study, of T cells expressing NK-cell markers. As that report states: The authors generated TCR beta cDNA through 5'RACE template switching with UMIs. Sorted CD3+CD56-NKG2C+, CD3+CD56+NKG2C- and CD3+CD56+NKG2C+ T cells were the source of the TCR beta repertoires. The HCMV specificity of the expanded NKG2C+ T cell clones stayed unresolved.

The chain carries TRBV6-2 or TRBV6-3 and TRBJ1-5; the match to TRBD1 covers 7 bases. The sample in question was PBMCs from blood, obtained on the day of vaccination. The clonotype originates from a man aged 50-60 years who received an inactivated influenza vaccine. CDR3 loop: CASRQTGNGQPQHF. CDR3 DNA sequence: TGTGCCAGCAGGCAGACAGGGAATGGACAGCCCCAGCATTTT.